The clone carrying this TCR beta chain has just one count. The method was immunoSEQ multiplex PCR; TCRdb's version includes in-frame clones alone and lacks a portion of them. Found here are roughly 79,000 clones, more than 75% of them singletons; the top ten hold about 14%. These data belong to a study of control samples from healthy donors and cancer patients. Specimen: blood. This clonotype was sampled from a man aged 50 or older in good health.

DNA of the CDR3: TGTGCCAGCAGCGTAGAACCTAACATGGGGGGCTACACCTTC. Its protein product is CASSVEPNMGGYTF. This chain links TRBV9 with TRBJ1-2; D call uncertain. The CDR3 is made up of 14 amino acids. Germline V gives CDR1 SGDLS, CDR2 YYNGEE. Deletions cut 0 bases from V and 8 bases from J, with 14 bases between.